This TCR beta chain emerged from a study of CD8+ T cells in alopecia areata. cDNA reverse transcribed from extracted RNA served as the sequencing template. The assay was immunoSEQ multiplex PCR, and TCRdb's table has in-frame clones only and misses some. The sample includes 80,000 or so clones, about 71% of them seen just once. Losses at the gene ends were 1 base for V and 1 base for J; bases not matched to a gene: 7. The CDR3 extends over 17 amino acids. The germline V gene encodes CDR1 LGHNA and CDR2 YSLEER. Treatment meaning: oral pan-JAK inhibitor, 5-10 mg twice daily. Peripheral blood and lesional scalp punch biopsies came from alopecia areata patients. The sorting of PBMCs gave CD4+ and CD8+ T cells.

The sample in question was CD8+ T cells sorted from blood, obtained at week 24, from a patient treated with tofacitinib. V and J are TRBV4-3 and TRBJ2-3, with 8 bases that match TRBD1. This TCR derives from a human donor with alopecia areata. The CDR3 nucleotides read TGCGCCAGCAGCCAAGCTTTGGGCAGGGGGCGCACAGATACGCAGTATTTT. Amino acids: CASSQALGRGRTDTQYF.